The 28 T cell receptor beta chains given below trace back to one sample, sequenced in a study of monozygotic twins with inflammatory bowel disease. TCRdb derives one entry per CDR3 protein from the 5' RACE reads, leaving out DNA. The sample shows 300,000 to 400,000 distinct CDR3 sequences, and just over 2.5% sits with its ten largest clones. Source material: blood. These TCRs come from a human donor with ulcerative colitis or Crohn's disease, or a healthy co-twin of an affected twin (not recorded which).

The chain employs TRBV19 and TRBJ1-1; TCRdb's D call, TRBD1, is unchecked because there is no DNA. Germline assignment: CDR1 LNHDA and CDR2 SQIVND (reference sequence). This CDR3 is built from 17 residues. CDR3 sequence reads: CASSMPGQAKLNTEAFF.

The V gene is TRBV19, the J gene TRBJ2-5; TCRdb gives TRBD1 as the D gene, but with no DNA this cannot be confirmed. In germline, CDR1 is LNHDA, CDR2 SQIVND (reference sequence). The CDR3 has 15 amino acids. CDR3: CASSPTTRGMETQYF.

The CDR3 here is CSHRRGNGETQYF. The chain joins TRBV20-1 to TRBJ2-5; TCRdb selects TRBD1, and the lack of DNA leaves this call unchecked. CDR3 length equals 13 residues. CDR1 is DFQATT, CDR2 SNEGSKA, per germline (reference sequence).

V and J are TRBV7-6 and TRBJ2-7; TCRdb selects TRBD1, and the lack of DNA leaves this call unchecked. Germline V gene data show CDR1 as SGHVS and CDR2 as FNYEAQ. This CDR3 spans 14 amino acids. The CDR3 spells CASSLEGASNEQYF.

The chain uses TRBV5-1 and TRBJ2-7. The CDR3 loop spans 14 amino acids. Germline CDR1 SGHRS, CDR2 YFSETQ. The chain's CDR3 is CASSLDGDSYEQYF.

The chain combines TRBV6-1 with TRBJ1-2; the TRBD1 assignment by TCRdb is unverifiable without DNA. This CDR3 spans 14 amino acids. The V gene's germline CDR1 is MNHNS and CDR2 SASEGT. CDR3 residues: CASSDGGLSYGYTF.

The chain's CDR3 is CASTPDRRTDTQYF. The gene calls are TRBV19 and TRBJ2-3; TCRdb gives TRBD1 as the D gene, but with no DNA this cannot be confirmed. This CDR3 is 14 amino acids long. Germline V lookup: CDR1 LNHDA, CDR2 SQIVND (reference sequence). The whole variable domain, remainder taken from reference TRBV19 and TRBJ2-3, is DGGITQSPKYLFRKEGQNVTLSCEQNLNHDAMYWYRQDPGQGLRLIYYSQIVNDFQKGDIAEGYSVSREKKESFPLTVTSAQKNPTAFYLCASTPDRRTDTQYFGPGTRLTVL.

The chain's CDR3 is CASSPGTISGNTIYF. This sequence joins TRBV5-4 and TRBJ1-3; no DNA is available, so the TRBD1 call from TCRdb remains unchecked. Germline V gene sequence: CDR1 SGHNT, CDR2 YYREEE (reference sequence). This CDR3 is built from 15 residues.

The chain joins TRBV20-1 to TRBJ2-2; TCRdb names TRBD2, which stays unverified in the absence of DNA. The CDR3 loop spans 16 amino acids. Per the germline V gene, CDR1 is DFQATT and CDR2 is SNEGSKA (reference sequence). CDR3 protein: CSAPTSGGPNTGELFF.

V is TRBV7-2 and J is TRBJ2-3; checking the TCRdb D call of TRBD1 is not possible without DNA. The CDR3 totals 11 residues. Looked up from germline, CDR1 is SGHTA and CDR2 is FQGNSA. This CDR3 is CASRGGDTQYF.

The chain uses TRBV7-9 and TRBJ1-1; no DNA is available, so the TRBD1 call from TCRdb remains unchecked. Germline V gene lookup returns CDR1 SEHNR and CDR2 FQNEAQ (reference sequence). This CDR3 has 17 residues. The CDR3 spells CASSPRTGDVVGTEAFF.

V and J are TRBV20-1 and TRBJ2-7; absent DNA, TCRdb's TRBD1 call cannot be checked. There are 13 residues in the CDR3. The germline CDR1 and CDR2 sequences are DFQATT and SNEGSKA (reference sequence). The CDR3 region is CSADGTGVWEQYF.

The chain links TRBV10-3 to TRBJ2-5; TCRdb gives TRBD2 as the D gene, but with no DNA this cannot be confirmed. Germline-derived CDR1 and CDR2 are ENHRY and SYGVKD. The CDR3 has 14 residues. The CDR3 here is CAISGDGKQETQYF.

The J gene is TRBJ2-1, the V gene TRBV15; the D call of TRBD1 rests on TCRdb alone, since no DNA is present to check it. The CDR3 has 16 amino acids. In germline, CDR1 is LNHNV, CDR2 YYDKDF (reference sequence). The CDR3 loop is CATSSQGAAWDNEQFF.

J is TRBJ2-3 and V is TRBV20-1; the D call from TCRdb, TRBD1, cannot be confirmed without DNA. The germline gives CDR1 DFQATT, CDR2 SNEGSKA (reference sequence). The CDR3 consists of 13 residues. CDR3 sequence: CSAASGHADTQYF.

V is TRBV6-5 and J is TRBJ2-1. Germline V gives CDR1 MNHEY, CDR2 SVGAGI. There are 16 residues in the CDR3. The CDR3 sequence: CASSYSTVTSDNEQFF.

The chain recombines TRBV6-2 or TRBV6-3 with TRBJ2-1; the TRBD1 assignment by TCRdb is unverifiable without DNA. The germline V gene encodes CDR1 MNHEY and CDR2 SVGEGT. The CDR3 runs to 16 residues. CDR3 sequence: CASSYPRGPSYNEQFF.

The CDR3 here is CASGLGTGTSGGHEQFF. V and J are TRBV12-5 and TRBJ2-1; TCRdb's D gene call, TRBD2, goes unchecked for lack of DNA. The CDR3 is 17 amino acids. Germline CDR1 LGHNT, CDR2 FRNRAP.

J is TRBJ2-7 and V is TRBV12-3 or TRBV12-4; TCRdb proposes TRBD2, but this gene call is untestable without DNA. There are 14 residues in the CDR3. CDR3: CASARLAGNYEQYF.

The chain joins TRBV7-8 to TRBJ2-1; there is no DNA to check the TCRdb D call of TRBD2. The CDR3 contains 15 residues. Germline CDR1 is SGHVS and CDR2 is FQNEAQ. The CDR3 loop is CASSAQVLAASEQFF.

This rearrangement joins TRBV20-1 to TRBJ1-3. CDR1 and CDR2 from the germline V gene are DFQATT and SNEGSKA (reference sequence). This CDR3 contains 15 residues. The CDR3 sequence is CSAASDGYSGNTIYF.

CDR3: CSANPGESNYGYTF. The chain combines TRBV20-1 with TRBJ1-2; checking the TCRdb D call of TRBD1 is not possible without DNA. The CDR3 consists of 14 residues. CDR1 and CDR2 from the germline V gene are DFQATT and SNEGSKA (reference sequence).

V gene TRBV27 combines with J gene TRBJ2-7; TCRdb outputs TRBD1, but without DNA this stays unchecked. Germline V gene data show CDR1 as MNHEY and CDR2 as SMNVEV (reference sequence). This CDR3 has 13 residues. The CDR3: CASSLAGAYEQYF.

The CDR3 sequence: CASGQGRSFTAGGYTF. V gene TRBV18 combines with J gene TRBJ1-2; TCRdb gives TRBD1 as the D gene, but with no DNA this cannot be confirmed. The germline CDR1 and CDR2 sequences are KGHSH and LQKENI. The CDR3 totals 16 residues.

The V gene is TRBV7-3, the J gene TRBJ2-2; absent DNA, TCRdb's TRBD1 call cannot be checked. Looked up from germline, CDR1 is SGHTA and CDR2 is FQGTGA. The CDR3 loop spans 17 amino acids. CDR3 sequence: CASSLTHYRAGTGELFF.

J is TRBJ1-2 and V is TRBV7-2. There are 14 residues in the CDR3. Germline V CDR1 and CDR2: SGHTA, FQGNSA. CDR3 amino acids: CASSLALTSHGYTF.

The rearrangement uses TRBV30 and TRBJ1-1; TCRdb indicates TRBD1, and absent DNA this call remains unverified. The CDR3 sequence is 13 residues long. Germline CDR1 GTSNPN, CDR2 SVGIG (reference sequence). CDR3 in amino acids: CAWSSTEYTEAFF.

The J gene is TRBJ1-1, the V gene TRBV10-2; without DNA, the TCRdb call of TRBD1 cannot be checked. Germline values: CDR1 WSHSY, CDR2 SAAADI. The CDR3 runs 14 residues. The CDR3: CASNNRGANTEAFF.